This TCR beta chain was obtained from a study of cytomegalovirus exposure and HLA in healthy donors. Amplification used 60 Vbeta primers and 13 Jbeta primers. This table comes from immunoSEQ multiplex PCR, and its TCRdb copy is limited to in-frame clones, with some not included. The sample includes around 140,000 clones, 77% of them seen just once. Though nominally healthy at sampling, donors likely had unrecorded immune exposures. Germline CDR1 and CDR2: SGHDN and FVKESK. V lost 0 bases to trimming and J lost 1 base; unmatched junction nucleotides: 3. This CDR3 has 16 residues. The receptor was isolated from a woman in her sixties in good health and CMV-seronegative. The chain joins TRBV14 to TRBJ2-7, with 10 bases that match TRBD2. Sequencing input: PBMCs. CDR3 in amino acids: CASSQDSSGGSYEQYF. CDR3 in DNA: TGTGCCAGCAGCCAAGATTCTAGCGGGGGTTCCTACGAGCAGTACTTC.